This T cell receptor (beta chain) was captured by sequencing in a study of PD-1 blockade in classical Hodgkin lymphoma. Study in general: Treatment was intravenous nivolumab, 3 mg/kg every 2 weeks, until progression.

Some clones are missing from TCRdb's copy, which holds only in-frame ones; the method was immunoSEQ multiplex PCR. The sample holds over 25,000 clones; around 72% are singletons and the top ten take approximately 4%. Indicated time point: cycle 4 day 1 (C4D1), after 6 weeks of nivolumab. There was relapse after autologous stem cell transplantation in every patient, and there was variation in brentuximab vedotin exposure. Germline loops: CDR1 MNHEY, CDR2 SVGAGI. With 7 bases removed from V and 2 bases from J, the gap between germline ends came to 8 bases. The CDR3 runs to 13 residues. The study's findings and limits: Causes of the repertoire differences remain undefined, possibly disease activity or prior therapy. Before treatment, TCR diversity in newly diagnosed patients was reportedly lower than in healthy donors. Similar baseline diversity was found in complete responders and newly diagnosed patients.

With respect to this clone: Its antigen is not known.

This material consisted of peripheral blood mononuclear cells (PBMCs), taken before the fourth cycle of nivolumab. This sequence joins TRBV6-5 and TRBJ2-2; D is unresolved. This receptor was taken from a human donor with classical Hodgkin lymphoma. CDR3 in DNA: TGTGCCAGCACGGCGGCCAACACCGGGGAGCTGTTTTTT. This gives the protein CASTAANTGELFF.